This T cell receptor beta chain was captured in a study of radiation and T cells in renal cell carcinoma. With 3 bases removed from V and 8 bases from J, the gap between germline ends came to 13 bases. CDR3 size: 12 residues. Germline CDR1 is GTSNPN and CDR2 is SVGIG (reference sequence). Study-wide results and caveats: Top 100 clonotypes averaged about 54% in irradiated versus about 43% in nephrectomy-only tumors. Dominant CDR3 motifs occupied more repertoire in irradiated than control tumors. In blood, top tumor clones expanded by 2 weeks, shrinking by 4.

Treatment in this sample: 15 Gy SBRT to primary tumor, nephrectomy 4 weeks later. Data came from immunoSEQ multiplex PCR; TCRdb stores just in-frame clones and leaves some out. Here the sample spans about 12,000 clones, 33% being singletons. A note on this clone: Its target is not known.

The input for sequencing was tumor tissue, taken from a patient whose treatment included radiotherapy and nephrectomy. This sequence was found in a man in his 60s with renal cell carcinoma. This chain links TRBV30 with TRBJ1-1; no firm D call. CDR3 region: CAWRGGGSEAFF. The CDR3 DNA is TGTGCCTGGAGGGGCGGAGGAAGCGAAGCTTTCTTT. The variable domain in full, completed from reference TRBV30 and TRBJ1-1, reads SQTIHQWPATLVQPVGSPLSLECTVEGTSNPNLYWYRQAAGRGLQLLFYSVGIGQISSEVPQNLSASRPQDRQFILSSKKLLLSDSGFYLCAWRGGGSEAFFGQGTRLTVV.